This T cell receptor (beta chain) is drawn from a study of T cells in localized non-small cell lung cancer. Study results and caveats: Since sequencing was restricted to only one region of the tumor, intratumor heterogeneity remains a possibility. Out of the top 100 tumor clones, a median about 58 were seen in adjacent lung. Higher T cell density in the blood was associated with longer overall survival, whereas higher adjacent-lung clonality associated with shorter survival. Clonality of T cells reached its maximum in uninvolved adjacent lung, surpassing tumor.

Points on this clone: No antigen is known for it.

Some clones are missing from TCRdb's copy, which holds only in-frame ones; the method was immunoSEQ multiplex PCR. This sample has around 83,000 clones, with 60% to 85% found just once. V was clipped by 2 bases and J by 1 base, with 8 bases between them. This CDR3 contains 15 residues. Looked up from germline, CDR1 is LNHNV and CDR2 is YYDKDF (reference sequence). The chain is built from TRBV15 and TRBJ2-2; tentatively, D is TRBD1 (5 bases). The specimen comprised PBMCs, sampled before any cancer treatment. The TCR was taken from a man aged 35 to 70 with stage II squamous cell lung carcinoma. CDR3 bases: TGTGCCACCAGCAGACCGACAGTGAACACCGGGGAGCTGTTTTTT. Protein: CATSRPTVNTGELFF.